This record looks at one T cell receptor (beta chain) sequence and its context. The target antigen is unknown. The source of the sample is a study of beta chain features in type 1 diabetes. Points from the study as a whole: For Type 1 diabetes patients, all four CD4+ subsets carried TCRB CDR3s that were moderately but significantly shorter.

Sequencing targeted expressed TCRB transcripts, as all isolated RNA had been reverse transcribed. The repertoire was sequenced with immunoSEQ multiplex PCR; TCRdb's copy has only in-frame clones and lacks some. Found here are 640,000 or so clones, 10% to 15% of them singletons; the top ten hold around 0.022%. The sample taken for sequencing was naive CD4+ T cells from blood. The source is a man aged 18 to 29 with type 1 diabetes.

The CDR3 is CAGDGRYNSPLHF. CDR3 DNA: TGTGCCGGAGACGGGCGCTATAATTCACCCCTCCACTTT. The J gene is TRBJ1-6, the V gene TRBV27; unclear D gene. V was trimmed by 11 bases and J by 3 bases, leaving 11 bases between them. The CDR3 spans 13 residues. CDR1 is MNHEY, CDR2 SMNVEV, per germline (reference sequence).